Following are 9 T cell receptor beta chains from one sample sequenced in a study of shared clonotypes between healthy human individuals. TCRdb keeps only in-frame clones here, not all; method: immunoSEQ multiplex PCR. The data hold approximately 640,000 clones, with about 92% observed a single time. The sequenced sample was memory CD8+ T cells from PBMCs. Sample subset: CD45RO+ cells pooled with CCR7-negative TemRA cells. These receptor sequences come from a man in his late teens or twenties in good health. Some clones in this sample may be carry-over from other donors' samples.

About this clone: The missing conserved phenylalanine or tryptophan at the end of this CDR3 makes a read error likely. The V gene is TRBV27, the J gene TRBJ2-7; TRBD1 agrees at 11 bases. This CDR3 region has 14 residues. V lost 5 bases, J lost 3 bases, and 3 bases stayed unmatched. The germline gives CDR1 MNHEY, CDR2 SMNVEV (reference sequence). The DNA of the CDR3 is TGTGCCAGCAGTGAGGGGACAGGGGGCTACGAGCAGTACCTC. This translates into CASSEGTGGYEQYL.

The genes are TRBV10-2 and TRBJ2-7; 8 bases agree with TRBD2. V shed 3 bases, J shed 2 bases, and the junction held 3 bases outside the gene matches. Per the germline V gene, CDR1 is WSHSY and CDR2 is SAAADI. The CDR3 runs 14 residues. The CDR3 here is CASSETGGTYEQYF. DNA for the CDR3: TGCGCCAGCAGTGAAACGGGAGGGACCTACGAGCAGTACTTC.

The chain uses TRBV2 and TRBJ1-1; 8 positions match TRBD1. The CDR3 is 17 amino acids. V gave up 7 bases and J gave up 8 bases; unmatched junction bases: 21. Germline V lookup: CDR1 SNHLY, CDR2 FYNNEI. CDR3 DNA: TGTGCCAGCACTATAAGTGAACAGACAGGGGCCGAAGGGGAAGCTTTCTTT. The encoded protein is CASTISEQTGAEGEAFF.

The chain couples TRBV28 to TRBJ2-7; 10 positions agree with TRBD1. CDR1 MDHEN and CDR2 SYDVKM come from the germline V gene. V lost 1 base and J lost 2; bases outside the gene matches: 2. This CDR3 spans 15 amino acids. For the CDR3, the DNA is TGTGCCAGCAGTTTATATGGACAGGGGGCCTACGAGCAGTACTTC. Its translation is CASSLYGQGAYEQYF.

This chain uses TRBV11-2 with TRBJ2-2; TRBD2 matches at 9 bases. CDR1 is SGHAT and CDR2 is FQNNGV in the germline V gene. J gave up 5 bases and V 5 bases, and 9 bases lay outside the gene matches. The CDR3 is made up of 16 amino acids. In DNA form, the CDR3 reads TGTGCCAGCAGCACCCGAGCGGGAGGAGGTACCGGGGAGCTGTTTTTT. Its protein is CASSTRAGGGTGELFF.

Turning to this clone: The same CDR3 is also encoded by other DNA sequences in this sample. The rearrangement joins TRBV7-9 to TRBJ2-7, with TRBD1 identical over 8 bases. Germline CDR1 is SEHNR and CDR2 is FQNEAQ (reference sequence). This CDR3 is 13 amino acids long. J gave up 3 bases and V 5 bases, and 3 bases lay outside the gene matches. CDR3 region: CASSPGQGYEQYF. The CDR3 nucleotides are TGTGCCAGCAGCCCCGGACAGGGCTACGAGCAGTACTTC.

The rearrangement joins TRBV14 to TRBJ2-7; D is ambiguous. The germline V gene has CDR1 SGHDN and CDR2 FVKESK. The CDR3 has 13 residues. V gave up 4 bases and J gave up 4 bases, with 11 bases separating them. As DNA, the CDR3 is TGTGCCAGCAGCCCAGGAGACCCATACGAGCAGTACTTC. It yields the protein CASSPGDPYEQYF.

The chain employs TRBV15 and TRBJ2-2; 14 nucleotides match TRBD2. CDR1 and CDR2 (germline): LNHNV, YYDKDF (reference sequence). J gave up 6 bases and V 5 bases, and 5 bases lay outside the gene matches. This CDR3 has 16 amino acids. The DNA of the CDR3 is TGTGCCACCAGCGGGGGGACTAGCGGGAGTCCCGGGGAGCTGTTTTTT. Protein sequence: CATSGGTSGSPGELFF.

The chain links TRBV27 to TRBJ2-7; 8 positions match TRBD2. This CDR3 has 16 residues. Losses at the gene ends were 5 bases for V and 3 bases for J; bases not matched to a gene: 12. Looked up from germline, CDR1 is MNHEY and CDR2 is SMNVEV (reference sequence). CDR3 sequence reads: CASSPSAGVVVYEQYF. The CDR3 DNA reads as TGTGCCAGCAGTCCTTCAGCGGGAGTGGTTGTCTACGAGCAGTACTTC.